This T cell receptor beta chain was sequenced in a study of shared clonotypes between healthy human individuals. Once extracted for a subset, genomic DNA was divided evenly among several immunoSEQ plates. Assay used: immunoSEQ multiplex PCR; TCRdb lists only in-frame clones, some missing. Among approximately 1,500,000 clones, roughly 97% were seen once, and the ten largest hold approximately 1.1%. CDR1 and CDR2 from the germline V gene are MNHEY and SMNVEV (reference sequence). V was cut by 3 bases and J by 0 bases, with 21 bases left in between. The CDR3 spans 18 residues. The sample taken for sequencing was naive CD4+ T cells sorted from blood. Regarding subset: CD45RA+ positively selected. The origin of this receptor is a man between 25 and 39 years old in good health. This sequence joins TRBV27 and TRBJ2-7; D could derive from TRBD1 or TRBD2 (5 bases each). For the CDR3, the DNA is TGTGCCAGCAGTTTTAGAAGAGGGGTTGAGATTAGCTCCTACGAGCAGTACTTC. Its translation: CASSFRRGVEISSYEQYF.